The 28 T cell receptor beta chains below all came from one sample that was sequenced in a study of T cell changes during pregnancy in multiple sclerosis. Here immunoSEQ multiplex PCR was the method, and the copy in TCRdb shows in-frame clones only, minus some. The sample consists of fewer than 25,000 clones, under 95% of them appearing once. Sequencing was performed on CD4+ T cells from peripheral blood mononuclear cells, taken in the third trimester of pregnancy. The receptor source for this set is a female donor in good health, enrolled as a control in a pregnancy study.

V usage is TRBV5-1 and J usage is TRBJ2-2, with 8 bases matching TRBD2. V trimming: 0 bases; J trimming: 7 bases; junction bases outside the gene matches: 5. Germline loops: CDR1 SGHRS, CDR2 YFSETQ. This CDR3 has 15 residues. In DNA, the CDR3 is TGCGCCAGCAGCTTGGGACTAGCGTACGGCGGGGAGCTGTTTTTT. Translating gives CASSLGLAYGGELFF.

The gene calls are TRBV6-1 and TRBJ2-7; 10 positions agree with TRBD1. Per the germline V gene, CDR1 is MNHNS and CDR2 is SASEGT. The CDR3 has 17 amino acids. Trimming cost V 2 bases and J 7 bases; bases outside gene matches: 14. Written as DNA, the CDR3 is TGTGCCAGCAGTGAACCCGCCGGGGGACAGGGGACGGGTGAGCAGTACTTC. Protein: CASSEPAGGQGTGEQYF.

The CDR3 here is CASSQDSGLANYGYTF. The CDR3 DNA sequence: TGCGCCAGCAGCCAAGATTCGGGTTTAGCTAACTATGGCTACACCTTC. This chain links TRBV4-1 with TRBJ1-2; D uncertain. Germline V gene lookup returns CDR1 MGHRA and CDR2 YSYEKL. Trimming pared 0 bases from V and 0 bases from J, leaving 11 bases between. CDR3 length equals 16 residues.

The chain is built from TRBV5-4 and TRBJ2-1, with 7 bases matching TRBD2. J lost 3 bases, V lost 4 bases, and 13 bases had no gene match. This CDR3 contains 17 residues. Germline-derived CDR1 and CDR2 are SGHNT and YYREEE (reference sequence). The CDR3 bases are TGTGCCAGCAGCCACCCGGATCGGTCTAGCGGCTACAATGAGCAGTTCTTC. It translates to CASSHPDRSSGYNEQFF. The complete variable domain, with remaining parts taken from reference TRBV5-4 and TRBJ2-1, reads ETGVTQSPTHLIKTRGQQVTLRCSSQSGHNTVSWYQQALGQGPQFIFQYYREEENGRGNFPPRFSGLQFPNYSSELNVNALELDDSALYLCASSHPDRSSGYNEQFFGPGTRLTVL.

The genes are TRBV7-3 and TRBJ2-1, with 11 nucleotides matching TRBD2. Trimming took 2 bases from V and 5 from J; bases not matched to a gene: 2. This CDR3 has 15 amino acids. Germline V gene sequence: CDR1 SGHTA, CDR2 FQGTGA. The CDR3 reads CASSLSSGGHNEQFF. The CDR3 DNA reads as TGTGCCAGCAGCTTATCTAGCGGGGGGCACAATGAGCAGTTCTTC.

The rearrangement uses TRBV7-8 and TRBJ2-7, with TRBD1 matching over 8 bases. Losses at the gene ends were 4 bases for V and 3 bases for J; bases not matched to a gene: 8. The CDR3 sequence is 15 residues long. Germline V gene data show CDR1 as SGHVS and CDR2 as FQNEAQ. For the CDR3, the DNA is TGTGCCAGCAGCTCGAGGACAGGGCCCTTCTACGAGCAGTACTTC. Translating gives CASSSRTGPFYEQYF.

The chain uses TRBV4-3 and TRBJ1-2, with a possible D match to TRBD1 (6 bases). Between the trimmed V and J ends, which lost 2 bases and 8 bases, there was a span of 12 bases. Germline CDR1 LGHNA, CDR2 YSLEER. This CDR3 is built from 13 residues. The CDR3 sequence is CASSQSDQGGYTF. In nucleotides, the CDR3 is TGCGCCAGCAGCCAATCCGACCAGGGGGGCTACACCTTC.

This clone was seen more than once but under ten times. The V and J genes are TRBV7-9 and TRBJ2-7, with D possibly being TRBD2 (6 bases). The V gene's germline CDR1 is SEHNR and CDR2 FQNEAQ (reference sequence). The CDR3 length is 11 residues. In DNA, the CDR3 is TGTGTCACCGGGACTCTCTACGAGCAGTACTTC. It encodes CVTGTLYEQYF.

The chain couples TRBV7-9 to TRBJ2-1; D unclear. V lost 1 base and J lost 0, with 4 bases in between. The CDR3 is made up of 14 amino acids. Looked up from germline, CDR1 is SEHNR and CDR2 is FQNEAQ (reference sequence). The CDR3 sequence: CASSLESSYNEQFF. CDR3 DNA: TGTGCCAGCAGCTTAGAGAGCTCCTACAATGAGCAGTTCTTC.

The chain carries TRBV27 and TRBJ2-3, with TRBD2 as a possible D gene (6 bases). CDR3 size: 15 residues. Trimming cost V 7 bases and J 1 base, with 15 bases left between them. From germline, CDR1 is MNHEY and CDR2 SMNVEV (reference sequence). This CDR3 reads CASTPLGGRTDTQYF. CDR3 DNA sequence: TGTGCCAGCACCCCCCTCGGGGGACGCACAGATACGCAGTATTTT.

This chain joins TRBV28 and TRBJ1-4, with 9 bases that match TRBD1. CDR3 length: 15 amino acids. Germline CDR1 reads MDHEN; CDR2 reads SYDVKM. The V segment lost 7 bases and the J segment 4 bases; nucleotides outside the gene matches: 7. CDR3 nucleotide sequence: TGTGCCAGCACCCTCCCGACAGGGGGTAATGAAAAACTGTTTTTT. Its translation: CASTLPTGGNEKLFF. Full variable domain (rest looked up from reference TRBV28 and TRBJ1-4): DVKVTQSSRYLVKRTGEKVFLECVQDMDHENMFWYRQDPGLGLRLIYFSYDVKMKEKGDIPEGYSVSREKKERFSLILESASTNQTSMYLCASTLPTGGNEKLFFGSGTQLSVL.

The V and J genes are TRBV27 and TRBJ1-6; the match to TRBD1 covers 11 bases. CDR1 MNHEY and CDR2 SMNVEV come from the germline V gene (reference sequence). This CDR3 contains 16 residues. Trimming took 4 bases from V and 6 from J; bases not matched to a gene: 5. CDR3 loop: CASSYGQGAGNSPLHF. The CDR3 bases are TGTGCCAGCAGTTACGGACAGGGGGCGGGTAATTCACCCCTCCACTTT.

This clone appeared a single time. The J gene is TRBJ2-7, the V gene TRBV6-5; D is possibly TRBD2 (5 bases). Trimming took off 6 bases at V and 4 bases at J, with 13 bases between the two ends. Germline-derived CDR1 and CDR2 are MNHEY and SVGAGI. The length of the CDR3 is 13 residues. The CDR3 DNA reads as TGTGCCAGCAGGTCGACTGGGAGATACGAGCAGTACTTC. It codes for CASRSTGRYEQYF.

The rearrangement joins TRBV19 to TRBJ1-1, with 8 nucleotides matching TRBD1. Germline V gene data show CDR1 as LNHDA and CDR2 as SQIVND (reference sequence). This CDR3 contains 16 residues. The J segment lost 1 base and the V segment lost 2 bases, leaving 6 bases of the junction unmatched. The CDR3 bases are TGTGCCAGTAGTATATTTCAGGGGGCGAGGAACACTGAAGCTTTCTTT. Its protein product is CASSIFQGARNTEAFF.

This clone was seen only once. The V call is TRBV10-3, the J call TRBJ2-7; maybe TRBD2 (7 bases). The CDR3 spans 15 residues. Germline CDR1 ENHRY, CDR2 SYGVKD. V lost 11 bases, J lost 3 bases, and 23 bases lay in between. This chain's CDR3 is CAARGGASENYEQYF. The DNA of the CDR3 is TGTGCCGCTAGGGGGGGAGCTAGCGAAAACTACGAGCAGTACTTC.

This sequence joins TRBV5-1 and TRBJ2-2; 7 positions agree with TRBD1. Trimming removed 2 bases from V and 2 bases from J; junction bases left unmatched: 9. The germline gives CDR1 SGHRS, CDR2 YFSETQ. The CDR3 totals 17 residues. This CDR3 reads CASSLETGSFNTGELFF. The CDR3 region has the DNA TGCGCCAGCAGCTTAGAGACAGGGTCCTTTAACACCGGGGAGCTGTTTTTT.

This clone showed up just once. V usage is TRBV15 and J usage is TRBJ2-7; 8 bases match TRBD2. In germline, CDR1 is LNHNV, CDR2 YYDKDF (reference sequence). V was clipped by 6 bases and J by 3 bases; unmatched bases: 4. The CDR3 runs to 13 residues. The CDR3 region has the DNA TGTGCCACCAGTACGGGGGGGTACTACGAGCAGTACTTC. Translating gives CATSTGGYYEQYF.

This chain links TRBV6-1 with TRBJ1-1; D perhaps matches TRBD1 (6 bases). Trimming cost V 0 bases and J 5 bases, with 16 bases left between them. CDR1 is MNHNS, CDR2 SASEGT, per germline. This CDR3 contains 16 residues. CDR3 sequence reads: CASSEAPDKGGTEAFF. Here the CDR3 DNA reads TGTGCCAGCAGTGAAGCGCCCGACAAGGGGGGGACTGAAGCTTTCTTT.

The V and J genes are TRBV11-2 and TRBJ2-3, with D tentatively TRBD2 (6 bases). The CDR3 is made up of 13 amino acids. The V end was cut by 1 base, the J end by 7 bases, with 9 bases between. The germline CDR1 and CDR2 sequences are SGHAT and FQNNGV. CDR3 DNA sequence: TGTGCCAGCAGCTTAGGACGGGAGAATACGCAGTATTTT. As protein: CASSLGRENTQYF.

The chain employs TRBV6-1 and TRBJ2-3; TRBD2 agrees at 10 bases. V was clipped by 10 bases and J by 5 bases; unmatched bases: 12. The CDR3 is 15 amino acids. Per germline, CDR1 MNHNS and CDR2 SASEGT. The CDR3 loop is CATVGSGRAGDTQYF. The CDR3 bases are TGTGCCACCGTGGGGAGCGGGAGGGCGGGAGATACGCAGTATTTT.

This chain joins TRBV12-5 and TRBJ2-1; D possibly corresponds to TRBD1 (7 bases). Per the germline V gene, CDR1 is LGHNT and CDR2 is FRNRAP. This CDR3 contains 15 residues. The V and J ends lost 2 bases and 9 bases respectively, with 17 bases between them. For the CDR3, the DNA is TGTGCTAGTGGTTTGCACTTCAGGGGGGCAGGTGAGCAGTTCTTC. Protein product: CASGLHFRGAGEQFF. Together with reference TRBV12-5 and TRBJ2-1, the CDR3 gives the full variable domain: DARVTQTPRHKVTEMGQEVTMRCQPILGHNTVFWYRQTMMQGLELLAYFRNRAPLDDSGMPKDRFSAEMPDATLATLKIQPSEPRDSAVYFCASGLHFRGAGEQFFGPGTRLTVL.

The rearrangement links TRBV27 to TRBJ2-5; 9 bases are a match to TRBD1. Germline V gives CDR1 MNHEY, CDR2 SMNVEV (reference sequence). V shed 5 bases, J shed 6 bases, and the junction held 7 bases outside the gene matches. The CDR3 has 14 residues. CDR3 protein: CASSGSGQGKTQYF. The DNA of the CDR3 is TGTGCCAGCAGTGGTAGCGGACAGGGGAAGACCCAGTACTTC.

The gene calls are TRBV23-1 and TRBJ1-3; D is undetermined. TRBV23-1 is placed among ORFs of uncertain function. This CDR3 comprises 15 residues. V shed 4 bases and J shed 2 bases, with 12 bases lying between them. Here the CDR3 DNA reads TGCGCCAGCAGTCGCGCCGGGTATCCTGGAAACACCATATATTTT. Translation gives CASSRAGYPGNTIYF.

CDR3 coding DNA: TGTGCCAGCAGCGTGGGTAGCGGGGGTTCCTACGAGCAGTACTTC. It specifies CASSVGSGGSYEQYF. V and J are TRBV9 and TRBJ2-7; 9 bases fit TRBD2. V was clipped by 2 bases and J by 1 base; unmatched bases: 4. This CDR3 has 15 amino acids. Germline V gene lookup returns CDR1 SGDLS and CDR2 YYNGEE.

This clone was found a few times. The V call is TRBV6-5, the J call TRBJ2-3; the match to TRBD1 covers 8 bases. The V and J ends lost 6 bases and 8 bases, in that order; junction bases with no gene match: 4. Germline lookup yields CDR1 MNHEY and CDR2 SVGAGI. The CDR3 length is 12 residues. The chain's CDR3 is CASSSTGGTQYF. The DNA of the CDR3 is TGTGCCAGCAGCTCTACAGGGGGTACGCAGTATTTT.

This chain connects TRBV4-1 to TRBJ2-1; no reliable D call. The CDR3 extends over 18 amino acids. The V and J ends lost 1 base and 2 bases respectively, with 18 bases between them. The germline CDR1 and CDR2 sequences are MGHRA and YSYEKL. In DNA form, the CDR3 reads TGCGCCAGCAGCCAAGTCGACATGGGCACGACCACCTACAATGAGCAGTTCTTC. Amino acid sequence: CASSQVDMGTTTYNEQFF.

This chain links TRBV9 with TRBJ1-1; D is undetermined. V was pared by 4 bases and J by 11 bases, with 18 bases between. The CDR3 has 13 amino acids. The germline CDR1 and CDR2 sequences are SGDLS and YYNGEE. CDR3 region: CASSTGNNLQAFF. The CDR3 bases are TGTGCCAGCAGCACCGGGAACAACCTTCAGGCTTTCTTT.

The J gene is TRBJ2-5, the V gene TRBV7-2, with 10 bases matching TRBD2. The germline CDR1 and CDR2 sequences are SGHTA and FQGNSA. The CDR3 consists of 18 residues. V lost 4 bases and J lost 4; bases outside the gene matches: 15. The CDR3 DNA reads TGTGCCAGCAGCTCCGAGGGGGCAGCGGGGGGGCCCCTAGAGACCCAGTACTTC. Amino acids: CASSSEGAAGGPLETQYF.